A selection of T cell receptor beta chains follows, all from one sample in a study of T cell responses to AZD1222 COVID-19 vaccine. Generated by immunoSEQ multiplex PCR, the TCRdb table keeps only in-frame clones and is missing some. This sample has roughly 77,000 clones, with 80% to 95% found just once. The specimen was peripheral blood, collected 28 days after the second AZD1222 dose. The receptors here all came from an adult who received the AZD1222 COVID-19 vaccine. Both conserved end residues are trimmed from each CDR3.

cdr3_aa: ASSYRGTSGIPPTDTQY
j_call: TRBJ2-3
v_call: TRBV6-2/TRBV6-3

cdr3_aa: ASSFNRGSGANVLT
j_call: TRBJ2-6
v_call: TRBV11-3

cdr3_aa: ASSFADEQY
j_call: TRBJ2-7
v_call: TRBV12-3/TRBV12-4

cdr3_aa: ASSPDRQAF
j_call: TRBJ1-1
v_call: TRBV5-5

cdr3_aa: ASSPGYEQY
j_call: TRBJ2-7
v_call: TRBV9

cdr3_aa: ASSPDPLSSYEQY
j_call: TRBJ2-7
v_call: TRBV13

cdr3_aa: ASSGDRGWSEQY
j_call: TRBJ2-7
v_call: TRBV28

cdr3_aa: ASSALEREANEQF
j_call: TRBJ2-1
v_call: TRBV5-1

cdr3_aa: ASTPGSTDTQY
j_call: TRBJ2-3
v_call: TRBV19

cdr3_aa: ASSQRTGGLADYNEQF
j_call: TRBJ2-1
v_call: TRBV3-1/TRBV3-2

cdr3_aa: ASSQDLGVRTPLH
j_call: TRBJ1-6
v_call: TRBV14

cdr3_aa: ASSQGPVDSSEAF
j_call: TRBJ1-1
v_call: TRBV4-2

cdr3_aa: ASSQEEGAGETQY
j_call: TRBJ2-5
v_call: TRBV3-1/TRBV3-2

cdr3_aa: ASSLGLAVQETQY
j_call: TRBJ2-5
v_call: TRBV7-2

cdr3_aa: ASSIVGTAYDAEAF
j_call: TRBJ1-1
v_call: TRBV6-2/TRBV6-3

cdr3_aa: ASSGRPRDTHTEAF
j_call: TRBJ1-1
v_call: TRBV5-5

cdr3_aa: SASVTGGSQPQH
j_call: TRBJ1-5
v_call: TRBV20-1

cdr3_aa: ASKVAGADTQY
j_call: TRBJ2-3
v_call: TRBV6-5

cdr3_aa: ASSALTGLYGYT
j_call: TRBJ1-2
v_call: TRBV3-1/TRBV3-2

cdr3_aa: ASSRVGLDAAF
j_call: TRBJ1-1
v_call: TRBV3-1/TRBV3-2

cdr3_aa: ASSLGIRDHEQY
j_call: TRBJ2-7
v_call: TRBV11-2

cdr3_aa: ASSLGSWGSGATEAF
j_call: TRBJ1-1
v_call: TRBV3-1/TRBV3-2

cdr3_aa: ASSPGQGRKQY
j_call: TRBJ2-7
v_call: TRBV28

cdr3_aa: ASSRVPGNTIY
j_call: TRBJ1-3
v_call: TRBV27

cdr3_aa: ASSLGQLYGYT
j_call: TRBJ1-2
v_call: TRBV12-3/TRBV12-4

cdr3_aa: ASSLVQGPQETQY
j_call: TRBJ2-5
v_call: TRBV11-2

cdr3_aa: ASRVGRLANSPLH
j_call: TRBJ1-6
v_call: TRBV6-5

cdr3_aa: AWSNGKSEQY
j_call: TRBJ2-7
v_call: TRBV30

cdr3_aa: AIGGGSAPYEQY
j_call: TRBJ2-7
v_call: TRBV10-3

cdr3_aa: ASSPRVTVSSGELF
j_call: TRBJ2-2
v_call: TRBV27

cdr3_aa: ASSYQGAGEAF
j_call: TRBJ1-1
v_call: TRBV5-4

cdr3_aa: AWSGPRGRATYYEQY
j_call: TRBJ2-7
v_call: TRBV30

cdr3_aa: ASSYEQGYEQY
j_call: TRBJ2-7
v_call: TRBV13

cdr3_aa: ASSSGGNSPLH
j_call: TRBJ1-6
v_call: TRBV10-2

cdr3_aa: ASSLDRMNTEAF
j_call: TRBJ1-1
v_call: TRBV7-2

cdr3_aa: ASSEQNLWKTQY
j_call: TRBJ2-5
v_call: TRBV2

cdr3_aa: ASSLRGRSTDTQY
j_call: TRBJ2-3
v_call: TRBV11-3

cdr3_aa: ASSLSRNTEAF
j_call: TRBJ1-1
v_call: TRBV27

cdr3_aa: AWSVMGAVAQH
j_call: TRBJ1-5
v_call: TRBV30

cdr3_aa: AISRGFGNQPQH
j_call: TRBJ1-5
v_call: TRBV15

cdr3_aa: SAPLGNTQY
j_call: TRBJ2-3
v_call: TRBV20-1

cdr3_aa: ASSLLTGVGGYT
j_call: TRBJ1-2
v_call: TRBV27

cdr3_aa: ASSYGPGQGAPLANYGYT
j_call: TRBJ1-2
v_call: TRBV3-1/TRBV3-2

cdr3_aa: ASSQDRQGVEKLF
j_call: TRBJ1-4
v_call: TRBV4-2

cdr3_aa: ASFHRLGGRAGEQY
j_call: TRBJ2-7
v_call: TRBV28

cdr3_aa: ASSESVNEQF
j_call: TRBJ2-1
v_call: TRBV25-1

cdr3_aa: AISEGQGENQPQH
j_call: TRBJ1-5
v_call: TRBV10-3

cdr3_aa: ATSRDRQEAF
j_call: TRBJ1-1
v_call: TRBV15

cdr3_aa: ASSLRQAHGYT
j_call: TRBJ1-2
v_call: TRBV11-1

cdr3_aa: ASSPYGSPHEQY
j_call: TRBJ2-7
v_call: TRBV3-1/TRBV3-2

cdr3_aa: ASSRTSGNGGEQF
j_call: TRBJ2-1
v_call: TRBV9

cdr3_aa: ASSERQGRRRTEAF
j_call: TRBJ1-1
v_call: TRBV2

cdr3_aa: ASSLSRRDDEKLF
j_call: TRBJ1-4
v_call: TRBV7-8

cdr3_aa: ASSETANSPLH
j_call: TRBJ1-6
v_call: TRBV6-1

cdr3_aa: ASRLDVTGELF
j_call: TRBJ2-2
v_call: TRBV12-5

cdr3_aa: ASGLPGLVEGQF
j_call: TRBJ2-1
v_call: TRBV27

cdr3_aa: ASSLDPGGSSPLH
j_call: TRBJ1-6
v_call: TRBV11-2

cdr3_aa: ASRSAGRTNYGYT
j_call: TRBJ1-2
v_call: TRBV19

cdr3_aa: ASSEPRGSYNSPLH
j_call: TRBJ1-6
v_call: TRBV6-2/TRBV6-3

cdr3_aa: ASSTRQTTNEKLF
j_call: TRBJ1-4
v_call: TRBV11-2